This T cell receptor beta chain was recorded in a study of CD8+ T cells in alopecia areata. The CDR3 is made up of 12 amino acids. Deletions cut 1 base from V and 8 bases from J, with 6 bases between. CDR1 LGHNA and CDR2 YNFKEQ come from the germline V gene. Study-level points and caveats: Scalp sample data also include resident alphabeta T cells from normal skin. Lesional scalp, notably in alopecia totalis/universalis, had clonality above that of normal scalp.

In the case of this clone: Antigen unknown.

Sequencing used cDNA as its template, made by extracting RNA and reverse transcribing it. The data were produced by immunoSEQ multiplex PCR, yet TCRdb's version contains in-frame clones alone and is incomplete. The sample includes roughly 12,000 clones, 60% of them seen just once. Lesional scalp punch biopsies and peripheral blood came from alopecia areata patients. This receptor was identified in a human donor with alopecia areata. This chain uses TRBV4-2 with TRBJ2-1; D is undetermined. The sample comprised skin. The CDR3 DNA is TGTGCCAGCAGCCAAGGGGGTTATGAGCAGTTCTTC. Amino acids: CASSQGGYEQFF.